The 29 T cell receptor beta chains presented below share a single source sample, sequenced in a study of shared clonotypes between healthy human individuals. Assay: immunoSEQ multiplex PCR; the TCRdb copy retains only in-frame clones and omits some. The sample has about 680,000 clones, over 65% seen once. The sample was memory CD4+ T cells sorted from blood. As for subset: CD45RA-negative fraction. These receptors all come from a woman in her twenties or thirties in good health.

This clone has only a few counts. The rearrangement uses TRBV10-3 and TRBJ2-5; 10 bases align to TRBD2. Trimming at V came to 0 bases and at J to 1 base, leaving 8 bases not matched to a gene. Germline V gene sequence: CDR1 ENHRY, CDR2 SYGVKD. CDR3 length: 18 amino acids. CDR3 loop: CAISESVGVAGGQETQYF. CDR3 bases: TGTGCCATCAGTGAGTCGGTAGGGGTAGCGGGAGGCCAAGAGACCCAGTACTTC.

This clone was observed a single time. The chain has TRBV6-5 and TRBJ1-2; D gene uncertain. This CDR3 contains 16 residues. Germline lookup yields CDR1 MNHEY and CDR2 SVGAGI. The ends were cut back, 0 bases at V and 0 bases at J, with 11 bases in the middle. CDR3 region: CASSYSTAVTNYGYTF. In DNA form, the CDR3 reads TGTGCCAGCAGTTACTCGACGGCAGTTACTAACTATGGCTACACCTTC.

The chain links TRBV7-2 to TRBJ2-5, with 7 bases fitting TRBD1. V dropped 4 bases and J dropped 8; count of bases not matched to a gene: 10. CDR1 is SGHTA and CDR2 is FQGNSA in the germline V gene. The CDR3 runs to 14 residues. CDR3 sequence: CASSSGTEKRTQYF. CDR3 coding DNA: TGTGCCAGCAGCTCCGGGACAGAGAAGAGAACCCAGTACTTC.

V and J are TRBV11-2 and TRBJ2-2; no clear D gene. The V end was cut by 3 bases, the J end by 3 bases, with 17 bases between. The CDR3 is 17 residues long. CDR1 SGHAT and CDR2 FQNNGV come from the germline V gene. CDR3 sequence reads: CASSFSYSFPDTGELFF. The CDR3 nucleotides are TGTGCCAGCAGCTTTTCCTACAGTTTCCCGGACACCGGGGAGCTGTTTTTT.

This clone occurred a few times. This chain uses TRBV2 with TRBJ1-2; 11 bases agree with TRBD1. This CDR3 comprises 12 residues. The V gene's germline CDR1 is SNHLY and CDR2 FYNNEI. V lost 6 bases, J lost 6 bases, and 0 bases stayed unmatched. As DNA, the CDR3 is TGTGCCAGCAGGGGACAGGGGGATGGCTACACCTTC. Residues: CASRGQGDGYTF. The full variable domain, with the rest looked up from reference TRBV2 and TRBJ1-2, is EPEVTQTPSHQVTQMGQEVILRCVPISNHLYFYWYRQILGQKVEFLVSFYNNEISEKSEIFDDQFSVERPDGSNFTLKIRSTKLEDSAMYFCASRGQGDGYTFGSGTRLTVV.

In its sample, this clone was seen once. The chain combines TRBV7-6 with TRBJ2-1, with 9 positions matching TRBD2. Germline CDR1 and CDR2: SGHVS and FNYEAQ. The V segment lost 5 bases and the J segment 6 bases; nucleotides outside the gene matches: 14. This CDR3 contains 17 residues. The CDR3, as DNA: TGTGCCAGCAGCCCAAAAATTAGCGGGAGTAGGTCCAATGAGCAGTTCTTC. Translated, it gives CASSPKISGSRSNEQFF.

This clone was seen a few times. J is TRBJ2-3 and V is TRBV5-1; weak D call: TRBD2 (6 bases). Trimming cost V 0 bases and J 5 bases, with 13 bases left between them. The germline CDR1 and CDR2 sequences are SGHRS and YFSETQ. This CDR3 region has 15 residues. The CDR3 DNA reads TGCGCCAGCAGCTTGGCGGGAGTCATGGTAGATACGCAGTATTTT. Translated: CASSLAGVMVDTQYF.

This clone was detected ten times or more. This rearrangement joins TRBV11-3 to TRBJ2-3; possibly TRBD1 for D (6 bases). The ends were cut back, 5 bases at V and 3 bases at J, with 9 bases in the middle. CDR1 is SGHNT, CDR2 YENEEA, per germline. The CDR3 is 13 residues long. The CDR3 DNA reads TGTGCCAGCAGCATAGGACAGACAGATACGCAGTATTTT. It translates to CASSIGQTDTQYF.

The chain combines TRBV11-2 with TRBJ2-4, with 7 bases matching TRBD1. The CDR3 spans 15 residues. CDR1 is SGHAT, CDR2 FQNNGV, per germline. The junction had 11 bases not matched to a gene; V was cut back by 5 bases and J by 7 bases. The DNA of the CDR3 is TGTGCCAGCAGCCAACTACAGGGGTATCGGAACATTCAGTACTTC. Translating it yields CASSQLQGYRNIQYF.

V and J are TRBV2 and TRBJ1-3; 9 bases map to TRBD1. Germline CDR1 reads SNHLY; CDR2 reads FYNNEI. This CDR3 has 16 amino acids. With 6 bases clipped from V and 0 bases from J, the junction kept 6 bases outside the gene matches. CDR3 sequence: CASRGDRAASGNTIYF. CDR3 coding DNA: TGTGCCAGCAGGGGGGACAGGGCAGCCTCTGGAAACACCATATATTTT.

This clone showed up just once. The sample carries other DNA sequences with the same CDR3. The rearrangement joins TRBV2 to TRBJ1-1; 9 nucleotides line up with TRBD1. The CDR3 runs to 15 residues. Trimming took 3 bases from V and 2 from J; bases not matched to a gene: 4. Germline V lookup: CDR1 SNHLY, CDR2 FYNNEI. CDR3 sequence: CASSDPGQGNTEAFF. CDR3 nucleotide sequence: TGTGCCAGCAGTGATCCGGGACAGGGTAACACTGAAGCTTTCTTT.

This clone was detected a few times. CDR3 nucleotides: TGTGCCACTTCCGGAACCACTGAAGCTTTCTTT. This sequence encodes CATSGTTEAFF. The chain carries TRBV10-3 and TRBJ1-1, with no clear D. CDR3 length equals 11 residues. With 10 bases removed from V and 4 bases from J, the gap between germline ends came to 10 bases. From germline, CDR1 is ENHRY and CDR2 SYGVKD.

This sequence joins TRBV28 and TRBJ1-2; a weak D match, TRBD1 (6 bases). The CDR3 sequence is 16 residues long. Per germline, CDR1 MDHEN and CDR2 SYDVKM. The ends were cut back, 3 bases at V and 4 bases at J, with 18 bases in the middle. Here the CDR3 DNA reads TGTGCCAGCAGTTTTTACTCAGCCGACAGGCGCTATGGCTACACCTTC. This sequence encodes CASSFYSADRRYGYTF.

This clone occurred a few times. The chain couples TRBV2 to TRBJ2-7; a weak D match, TRBD1 (5 bases). Trimming removed 6 bases from V and 3 bases from J, with 9 bases in between. Germline-derived CDR1 and CDR2 are SNHLY and FYNNEI. The CDR3 contains 12 residues. CDR3 DNA sequence: TGTGCCAGCAGAGGTACAGGCTACGAGCAGTACTTC. Its translation: CASRGTGYEQYF.

The V and J genes are TRBV7-3 and TRBJ2-1, with TRBD2 identical over 10 bases. The V gene's germline CDR1 is SGHTA and CDR2 FQGTGA. The CDR3 sequence is 15 residues long. V was clipped by 2 bases and J by 7 bases; unmatched bases: 5. CDR3 protein: CASSLWLAGVNEQFF. For the CDR3, the DNA is TGTGCCAGCAGCTTATGGCTAGCGGGAGTGAATGAGCAGTTCTTC.

This chain links TRBV7-9 with TRBJ2-3; 7 bases match TRBD2. J was trimmed by 3 bases and V by 7 bases; bases with no gene match: 7. Germline-derived CDR1 and CDR2 are SEHNR and FQNEAQ (reference sequence). The CDR3 runs to 14 residues. The CDR3 DNA reads as TGTGCCAGCACCCTGACTAGCAGGACAGATACGCAGTATTTT. This codes for CASTLTSRTDTQYF.

The chain uses TRBV27 and TRBJ2-2; 12 bases align to TRBD2. This CDR3 is 19 amino acids long. The germline gives CDR1 MNHEY, CDR2 SMNVEV (reference sequence). Unmatched junction bases numbered 13, after V lost 5 bases and J lost 3 bases. For the CDR3, the DNA is TGTGCCAGCAGTCCTAAGACGCAAGGACTAGCGGGACACACCGGGGAGCTGTTTTTT. The encoded protein is CASSPKTQGLAGHTGELFF.

DNA of the CDR3: TGTGCCAGCAGCTTTACCGGCGACACAACAAGCAATCAGCCCCAGCATTTT. It encodes CASSFTGDTTSNQPQHF. The rearrangement joins TRBV7-2 to TRBJ1-5; D is unresolved. CDR3 length: 17 residues. The germline gives CDR1 SGHTA, CDR2 FQGNSA. Trimming pared 3 bases from V and 1 base from J, leaving 16 bases between.

V usage is TRBV6-5 and J usage is TRBJ2-2, with 7 bases lining up with TRBD1. V was clipped by 8 bases and J by 0 bases; unmatched bases: 6. Germline assignment: CDR1 MNHEY and CDR2 SVGAGI. The CDR3 sequence is 15 residues long. DNA of the CDR3: TGTGCCAGCGGAAGGACAGGTTCGAACACCGGGGAGCTGTTTTTT. Its protein is CASGRTGSNTGELFF.

V and J are TRBV19 and TRBJ2-2; D assignment may be TRBD1 or TRBD2 (5 bases each). Per germline, CDR1 LNHDA and CDR2 SQIVND (reference sequence). The ends were cut back, 8 bases at V and 6 bases at J, with 16 bases in the middle. The CDR3 has 14 residues. CDR3 residues: CASGTSGRAGELFF. In nucleotides, the CDR3 is TGTGCCAGTGGGACCAGCGGCCGGGCCGGGGAGCTGTTTTTT.

The V and J genes are TRBV15 and TRBJ2-1; D might be TRBD2 (5 bases). CDR3 length equals 11 residues. Trimming pared 5 bases from V and 9 bases from J, leaving 8 bases between. Germline V gene lookup returns CDR1 LNHNV and CDR2 YYDKDF (reference sequence). In DNA form, the CDR3 reads TGTGCCACCAGCTTACGGGGTGAGCAGTTCTTC. As protein: CATSLRGEQFF.

This clone has only one observation. The chain joins TRBV5-3 to TRBJ1-5; D is ambiguous. TRBV5-3 is annotated as an ORF whose role is uncertain. This CDR3 region has 16 residues. The V end was cut by 3 bases, the J end by 0 bases, with 13 bases between. CDR3 residues: CARSWPGWCSNQPQHF. The CDR3 DNA follows: TGTGCCAGAAGCTGGCCGGGGTGGTGTAGCAATCAGCCCCAGCATTTT.

The chain employs TRBV5-1 and TRBJ2-3, with 8 nucleotides matching TRBD1. Germline CDR1 reads SGHRS; CDR2 reads YFSETQ. This CDR3 comprises 16 residues. V lost 2 bases to trimming and J lost 3 bases; unmatched junction nucleotides: 8. This chain's CDR3 is CASSFGFTGGTDTQYF. The CDR3 DNA follows: TGCGCCAGCAGCTTCGGGTTTACAGGGGGGACAGATACGCAGTATTTT. The full variable domain, rest sourced from reference TRBV5-1 and TRBJ2-3, is KAGVTQTPRYLIKTRGQQVTLSCSPISGHRSVSWYQQTPGQGLQFLFEYFSETQRNKGNFPGRFSGRQFSNSRSEMNVSTLELGDSALYLCASSFGFTGGTDTQYFGPGTRLTVL.

This clone was detected only once. The rearrangement links TRBV19 to TRBJ2-2, with D tentatively TRBD2 (6 bases). V was trimmed by 9 bases and J by 4 bases, leaving 15 bases between them. The V gene's germline CDR1 is LNHDA and CDR2 SQIVND (reference sequence). The CDR3 extends over 14 amino acids. The CDR3 sequence: CASRGVASTGELFF. CDR3 in DNA: TGTGCCAGCCGCGGGGTCGCCAGCACCGGGGAGCTGTTTTTT. Full variable domain (outside the CDR3, taken from reference TRBV19 and TRBJ2-2): DGGITQSPKYLFRKEGQNVTLSCEQNLNHDAMYWYRQDPGQGLRLIYYSQIVNDFQKGDIAEGYSVSREKKESFPLTVTSAQKNPTAFYLCASRGVASTGELFFGEGSRLTVL.

The chain employs TRBV28 and TRBJ1-2, with a tentative D call TRBD1 (5 bases). The V gene's germline CDR1 is MDHEN and CDR2 SYDVKM. Trimming stripped 8 bases from V and 8 bases from J, with 15 bases between. This CDR3 is 12 amino acids long. CDR3 loop: CASAPPPGGYTF. CDR3 nucleotides: TGTGCCAGCGCACCCCCGCCAGGGGGCTACACCTTC.

This clone was recorded at least ten times. The chain uses TRBV29-1 and TRBJ1-4, with 7 bases identical to TRBD1. Germline V lookup: CDR1 SQVTM, CDR2 ANQGSEA. V trimming: 6 bases; J trimming: 6 bases; junction bases outside the gene matches: 4. The CDR3 loop spans 12 amino acids. This chain's CDR3 is CSVVGTDEKLFF. The CDR3 DNA sequence: TGCAGCGTGGTTGGGACAGATGAAAAACTGTTTTTT. The whole variable domain, filled in from reference TRBV29-1 and TRBJ1-4, reads SAVISQKPSRDICQRGTSLTIQCQVDSQVTMMFWYRQQPGQSLTLIATANQGSEATYESGFVIDKFPISRPNLTFSTLTVSNMSPEDSSIYLCSVVGTDEKLFFGSGTQLSVL.

In regard to this clone: In the same sample, other DNA sequences code for this CDR3. The genes are TRBV7-6 and TRBJ1-5; D is ambiguous. Germline V CDR1 and CDR2: SGHVS, FNYEAQ. The CDR3 contains 13 residues. V was clipped by 5 bases and J by 0 bases, with 5 bases between them. CDR3 loop: CASSLSSNQPQHF. The CDR3 bases are TGTGCCAGCAGCCTCAGTAGCAATCAGCCCCAGCATTTT.

The sample holds a few counts of this clone. The chain carries TRBV6-4 and TRBJ1-1, with D possibly matching TRBD1 (5 bases). CDR1 is MRHNA and CDR2 is SNTAGT in the germline V gene. The V end was cut by 0 bases, the J end by 1 base, with 12 bases between. The CDR3 is 16 amino acids. The CDR3 sequence: CASSDSYEQENTEAFF. In DNA form, the CDR3 reads TGTGCCAGCAGTGACTCCTACGAACAGGAGAACACTGAAGCTTTCTTT.

The chain couples TRBV2 to TRBJ2-7; 7 bases map to TRBD1. Germline values: CDR1 SNHLY, CDR2 FYNNEI. The CDR3 is made up of 16 amino acids. The J segment lost 0 bases and the V segment lost 6 bases, leaving 11 bases of the junction unmatched. In DNA, the CDR3 is TGTGCCAGCAGGGGCACAGGGGTCCTGAGCTCCTACGAGCAGTACTTC. It specifies CASRGTGVLSSYEQYF.